The 25 T cell receptor beta chains in this list originate from one sample, sequenced in a study of cytomegalovirus exposure and HLA in healthy donors. The method was immunoSEQ multiplex PCR; TCRdb's version includes in-frame clones alone and lacks a portion of them. The repertoire consists of tens of thousands of clones, with around 90% occurring once and the leading ten covering about 4.1%. Sequences were obtained from PBMCs. The origin of the receptors is a woman in her late teens or twenties in good health and CMV-seropositive.

The genes are TRBV27 and TRBJ2-5, with D uncertain. From germline, CDR1 is MNHEY and CDR2 SMNVEV (reference sequence). Trimming removed 0 bases at V and 4 bases at J, with 9 bases between. This CDR3 contains 14 residues. The CDR3 DNA reads as TGTGCCAGCAGTTTATCGTGGAGTAGAGAGACCCAGTACTTC. Translating gives CASSLSWSRETQYF.

J is TRBJ2-2 and V is TRBV11-2, with 9 nucleotides matching TRBD2. Trimming removed 4 bases from V and 0 bases from J; junction bases left unmatched: 3. The CDR3 has 16 amino acids. Germline assignment: CDR1 SGHAT and CDR2 FQNNGV. The CDR3 bases are TGTGCCAGCAGCTATTCTAGCGGGGCGAACACCGGGGAGCTGTTTTTT. Amino acids: CASSYSSGANTGELFF.

This chain links TRBV2 with TRBJ1-4; 10 nucleotides match TRBD1. The CDR3 sequence is 14 residues long. V lost 8 bases and J lost 3; bases outside the gene matches: 3. Germline assignment: CDR1 SNHLY and CDR2 FYNNEI. This chain's CDR3 is CASGGQGANEKLFF. CDR3 in DNA: TGTGCCAGCGGAGGACAGGGGGCTAATGAAAAACTGTTTTTT.

The gene calls are TRBV5-4 and TRBJ1-2; 10 bases align to TRBD1. J was trimmed by 8 bases and V by 2 bases; bases with no gene match: 9. CDR1 and CDR2 (germline): SGHNT, YYREEE (reference sequence). The CDR3 spans 15 residues. CDR3 region: CASSLGQGGAGGYTF. CDR3 sequence (DNA): TGTGCCAGCAGCTTAGGACAGGGGGGGGCTGGAGGCTACACCTTC. Drawing the rest from reference TRBV5-4 and TRBJ1-2, the complete variable domain is ETGVTQSPTHLIKTRGQQVTLRCSSQSGHNTVSWYQQALGQGPQFIFQYYREEENGRGNFPPRFSGLQFPNYSSELNVNALELDDSALYLCASSLGQGGAGGYTFGSGTRLTVV.

The CDR3 nucleotides are TGTGCCAGCAGTGCGGGACAGGGTGTCACCGGGGAGCTGTTTTTT. It encodes CASSAGQGVTGELFF. The chain joins TRBV6-1 to TRBJ2-2; 9 bases map to TRBD1. V shed 4 bases, J shed 4 bases, and the junction held 4 bases outside the gene matches. CDR1 is MNHNS, CDR2 SASEGT, per germline. This CDR3 has 15 amino acids.

The V and J genes are TRBV18 and TRBJ2-7; perhaps TRBD1 as D (5 bases). Trimming shortened V by 3 bases and J by 2 bases, and 11 bases separated the two germline ends. The V gene's germline CDR1 is KGHSH and CDR2 LQKENI. The CDR3 runs 14 residues. Here the CDR3 DNA reads TGTGCCAGCTCACCGGTGGACATCCCCTACGAGCAGTACTTC. This translates into CASSPVDIPYEQYF.

J is TRBJ2-5 and V is TRBV2; 10 bases align to TRBD2. Germline V lookup: CDR1 SNHLY, CDR2 FYNNEI. This CDR3 has 17 residues. The ends lost 7 bases at V and 1 base at J; junction bases unmatched: 12. This CDR3 is CASTQIGLAETQETQYF. Written as DNA, the CDR3 is TGTGCCAGCACCCAAATAGGACTAGCGGAAACCCAAGAGACCCAGTACTTC. The complete variable domain, with remaining parts taken from reference TRBV2 and TRBJ2-5, reads EPEVTQTPSHQVTQMGQEVILRCVPISNHLYFYWYRQILGQKVEFLVSFYNNEISEKSEIFDDQFSVERPDGSNFTLKIRSTKLEDSAMYFCASTQIGLAETQETQYFGPGTRLLVL.

The chain links TRBV4-2 to TRBJ2-1, with 8 nucleotides matching TRBD2. Germline V gene data show CDR1 as LGHNA and CDR2 as YNFKEQ. CDR3 size: 15 residues. V shed 1 base and J 3 bases; nucleotides not matched to a gene: 2. The CDR3: CASSQAAGDYNEQFF. CDR3 DNA sequence: TGTGCCAGCAGCCAAGCAGCGGGAGACTACAATGAGCAGTTCTTC.

CDR3 nucleotides: TGTGCCAGCAGCTTGAGAGGGAAGCCAGATACGCAGTATTTT. This sequence encodes CASSLRGKPDTQYF. The V and J genes are TRBV5-4 and TRBJ2-3; possible D gene TRBD2, 5 bases. The CDR3 is 14 residues long. Between the trimmed V and J ends, which lost 1 base and 4 bases, there was a span of 10 bases. Germline CDR1 is SGHNT and CDR2 is YYREEE (reference sequence).

The chain recombines TRBV27 with TRBJ2-1; unclear D gene. The germline V and J ends were trimmed by 2 bases and 0 bases, with 11 bases remaining between them. This CDR3 is 16 amino acids long. The germline V gene encodes CDR1 MNHEY and CDR2 SMNVEV (reference sequence). The CDR3 DNA reads TGTGCCAGCAGTTTAGTGGGCTTAGGCTCCTACAATGAGCAGTTCTTC. Translated: CASSLVGLGSYNEQFF.

The chain links TRBV4-3 to TRBJ2-7, with 11 positions matching TRBD1. Germline V lookup: CDR1 LGHNA, CDR2 YSLEER. Trimming at V came to 3 bases and at J to 4 bases, leaving 5 bases not matched to a gene. The CDR3 has 15 amino acids. The CDR3 DNA follows: TGCGCCAGCAGCCAGGCCGGGACAGGGGGGTACGAGCAGTACTTC. This translates into CASSQAGTGGYEQYF.

The chain employs TRBV6-5 and TRBJ2-7; tentatively, D is TRBD2 (6 bases). The V and J ends lost 7 bases and 2 bases respectively, with 15 bases between them. This CDR3 has 14 amino acids. Germline values: CDR1 MNHEY, CDR2 SVGAGI. CDR3 DNA: TGTGCCAGCAAGGTATCCGGGGGACCCTACGAGCAGTACTTC. This gives the protein CASKVSGGPYEQYF.

CDR3 protein: CASSYVSPTDTQYF. CDR3 bases: TGTGCCAGCAGTTACGTATCCCCCACAGATACGCAGTATTTT. The chain is built from TRBV6-5 and TRBJ2-3; D ambiguous. Trimming took 2 bases from V and 2 from J, leaving 8 bases between them. The CDR3 runs to 14 residues. Germline V lookup: CDR1 MNHEY, CDR2 SVGAGI.

This chain connects TRBV4-1 to TRBJ2-3; 8 bases align to TRBD2. There are 14 residues in the CDR3. In germline, CDR1 is MGHRA, CDR2 YSYEKL. V lost 3 bases to trimming and J lost 4 bases; unmatched junction nucleotides: 3. Here the CDR3 DNA reads TGCGCCAGCAGCCAGTTACTAGCGGCAGATACGCAGTATTTT. The encoded protein is CASSQLLAADTQYF.

This clone was seen a few times. CDR3 sequence: CASSVGGAQETQYF. The CDR3, as DNA: TGTGCCAGCAGCGTAGGCGGGGCCCAAGAGACCCAGTACTTC. The rearrangement links TRBV9 to TRBJ2-5; maybe TRBD2 (6 bases). V shed 0 bases and J shed 1 base, with 7 bases lying between them. Per germline, CDR1 SGDLS and CDR2 YYNGEE. This CDR3 is 14 amino acids long.

V and J are TRBV13 and TRBJ2-1; 15 positions match TRBD2. V lost 5 bases to trimming and J lost 7 bases; unmatched junction nucleotides: 15. There are 19 residues in the CDR3. The germline V gene encodes CDR1 PRHDT and CDR2 FYEKMQ (reference sequence). The CDR3 sequence is CASSPRTSGGALRANEQFF. In nucleotides, the CDR3 is TGTGCCAGCAGCCCAAGGACTAGCGGGGGGGCTTTAAGAGCGAATGAGCAGTTCTTC. Drawing the rest from reference TRBV13 and TRBJ2-1, the complete variable domain is AAGVIQSPRHLIKEKRETATLKCYPIPRHDTVYWYQQGPGQDPQFLISFYEKMQSDKGSIPDRFSAQQFSDYHSELNMSSLELGDSALYFCASSPRTSGGALRANEQFFGPGTRLTVL.

V gene TRBV7-8 combines with J gene TRBJ2-1, with 7 bases fitting TRBD1. The CDR3 consists of 17 residues. Germline values: CDR1 SGHVS, CDR2 FQNEAQ. The J segment lost 0 bases and the V segment lost 5 bases, leaving 10 bases of the junction unmatched. The CDR3 loop is CASSPQGVQSSYNEQFF. CDR3 in DNA: TGTGCCAGCAGCCCCCAGGGGGTGCAGAGCTCCTACAATGAGCAGTTCTTC.

V gene TRBV27 combines with J gene TRBJ1-6; possibly TRBD1 for D (6 bases). This CDR3 spans 16 amino acids. The ends were cut back, 2 bases at V and 10 bases at J, with 18 bases in the middle. Germline-derived CDR1 and CDR2 are MNHEY and SMNVEV (reference sequence). The CDR3: CASSLSQGLSESPLHF. As DNA, the CDR3 is TGTGCCAGCAGTTTAAGCCAGGGGCTTTCAGAGTCACCCCTCCACTTT.

The genes are TRBV19 and TRBJ1-2; D is unresolved. V shed 7 bases and J shed 8 bases, with 14 bases lying between them. Per the germline V gene, CDR1 is LNHDA and CDR2 is SQIVND (reference sequence). The CDR3 runs to 12 residues. As DNA, the CDR3 is TGTGCCAGTACCTCTGCGTCGTTAGGCTACACCTTC. Its translation is CASTSASLGYTF. The whole variable domain, remainder taken from reference TRBV19 and TRBJ1-2, is DGGITQSPKYLFRKEGQNVTLSCEQNLNHDAMYWYRQDPGQGLRLIYYSQIVNDFQKGDIAEGYSVSREKKESFPLTVTSAQKNPTAFYLCASTSASLGYTFGSGTRLTVV.

V and J are TRBV7-9 and TRBJ2-4, with D maybe TRBD2 (5 bases). V was trimmed by 1 base and J by 3 bases, leaving 10 bases between them. Germline CDR1 is SEHNR and CDR2 is FQNEAQ (reference sequence). The CDR3 length is 15 residues. The CDR3 nucleotides read TGTGCCAGCAGCTTAGAGGACGGAGGCAAAAACATTCAGTACTTC. It specifies CASSLEDGGKNIQYF.

V is TRBV7-9 and J is TRBJ1-1; TRBD1 matches at 7 bases. The CDR3 loop spans 17 amino acids. The V and J ends lost 5 bases and 1 base, in that order; junction bases with no gene match: 13. Germline CDR1 SEHNR, CDR2 FQNEAQ (reference sequence). CDR3 nucleotide sequence: TGTGCCAGCAGCACTACCGACAGGGTAAAGGGGAACACTGAAGCTTTCTTT. Translation gives CASSTTDRVKGNTEAFF. The full variable domain, completed using reference TRBV7-9 and TRBJ1-1, is DTGVSQNPRHKITKRGQNVTFRCDPISEHNRLYWYRQTLGQGPEFLTYFQNEAQLEKSRLLSDRFSAERPKGSFSTLEIQRTEQGDSAMYLCASSTTDRVKGNTEAFFGQGTRLTVV.

This clone was picked up one time. This sequence joins TRBV4-2 and TRBJ1-5; D unresolved. The V gene's germline CDR1 is LGHNA and CDR2 YNFKEQ. The CDR3 totals 15 residues. Trimming removed 4 bases at V and 0 bases at J, with 10 bases between. Written as DNA, the CDR3 is TGTGCCAGCAGCCCCCGACAAAATAGCAATCAGCCCCAGCATTTT. Protein sequence: CASSPRQNSNQPQHF.

The chain links TRBV5-8 to TRBJ2-7, with 8 positions matching TRBD1. This CDR3 comprises 14 residues. Germline V gene sequence: CDR1 SGHTS, CDR2 YDEGEE. Trimming took 2 bases from V and 3 from J; bases not matched to a gene: 4. The CDR3 nucleotides read TGTGCCAGCAGCTTTGGACAGGGAATCTACGAGCAGTACTTC. It yields the protein CASSFGQGIYEQYF. Variable domain in full (rest from reference TRBV5-8 and TRBJ2-7): EAGVTQSPTHLIKTRGQQATLRCSPISGHTSVYWYQQALGLGLQFLLWYDEGEERNRGNFPPRFSGRQFPNYSSELNVNALELEDSALYLCASSFGQGIYEQYFGPGTRLTVT.

Concerning this clone itself: The junction differs from germline at one of its ends, possibly a read error. This specimen includes other DNA sequences encoding the same CDR3. The chain is built from TRBV6-6 and TRBJ1-5, with D maybe TRBD1 (5 bases). CDR1 MNHNY and CDR2 SVGAGI come from the germline V gene (reference sequence). The CDR3 is 14 amino acids. CDR3 protein: CASSYSDTAQPQHF. The CDR3 nucleotides are TGTGCCAGCAGTTACTCGGACACCGCTCAGCCCCAGCACTTT.

The chain links TRBV5-1 to TRBJ2-7; the match to TRBD2 covers 15 bases. The CDR3 sequence is 15 residues long. Germline values: CDR1 SGHRS, CDR2 YFSETQ. Germline trimming cut 4 bases from V and 7 bases from J; bases unmatched to any gene: 6. The CDR3 here is CASSPRTSGGAEQYF. As DNA, the CDR3 is TGCGCCAGCAGCCCTAGGACTAGCGGGGGGGCTGAGCAGTACTTC.